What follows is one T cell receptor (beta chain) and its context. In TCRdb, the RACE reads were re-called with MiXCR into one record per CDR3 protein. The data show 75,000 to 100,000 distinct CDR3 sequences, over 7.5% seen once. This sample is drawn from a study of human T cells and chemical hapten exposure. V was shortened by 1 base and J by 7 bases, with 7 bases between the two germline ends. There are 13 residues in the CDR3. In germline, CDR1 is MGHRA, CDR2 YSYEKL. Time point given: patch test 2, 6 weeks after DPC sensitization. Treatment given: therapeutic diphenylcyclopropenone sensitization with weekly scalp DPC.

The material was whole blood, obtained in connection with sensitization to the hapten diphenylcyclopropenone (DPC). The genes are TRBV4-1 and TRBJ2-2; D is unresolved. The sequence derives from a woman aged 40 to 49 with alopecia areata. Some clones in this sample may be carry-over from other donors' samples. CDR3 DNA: TGCGCCAGCAGCCAAGTTGGCGACGGGGAGCTGTTTTTT. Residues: CASSQVGDGELFF.